Presented here are 22 T cell receptor beta chains from one specimen sequenced in a study of cytomegalovirus exposure and HLA in healthy donors. The PCR had 60 Vbeta and 13 Jbeta primers. The data were produced by immunoSEQ multiplex PCR, yet TCRdb's version contains in-frame clones alone and is incomplete. Counted here are about 180,000 clones, around three quarters occurring once; the ten biggest clones make up 0.69%. The sequenced material came from PBMCs. Receptor source: a woman aged 40 to 50 in good health and CMV-seronegative.

This clone was recorded once. V and J are TRBV18 and TRBJ2-1; 7 bases align to TRBD2. J was trimmed by 0 bases and V by 3 bases; bases with no gene match: 2. The germline V gene encodes CDR1 KGHSH and CDR2 LQKENI. The CDR3 runs 15 residues. The CDR3 DNA is TGTGCCAGCTCACCTCCTAGCGGCTCCTACAATGAGCAGTTCTTC. This codes for CASSPPSGSYNEQFF.

The chain combines TRBV30 with TRBJ1-1; perhaps TRBD1 as D (6 bases). Germline V gives CDR1 GTSNPN, CDR2 SVGIG (reference sequence). The V end lost 1 base, the J end lost 1 base, and 16 bases lay between the germline ends. The CDR3 totals 16 residues. CDR3 residues: CAWSARPGQPNTEAFF. As DNA, the CDR3 is TGTGCCTGGAGTGCCCGGCCCGGACAGCCGAACACTGAAGCTTTCTTT.

J is TRBJ2-7 and V is TRBV11-3; 7 positions match TRBD2. There are 18 residues in the CDR3. The germline CDR1 and CDR2 sequences are SGHNT and YENEEA. V was clipped by 1 base and J by 2 bases; unmatched bases: 14. The CDR3: CASSLVSGRASGTYEQYF. In DNA, the CDR3 is TGTGCCAGCAGCTTAGTAAGTGGTCGGGCTAGCGGTACCTACGAGCAGTACTTC.

CDR3 sequence (DNA): TGTGCCAGCAGCTGGACGGGGGGCCGGGGAAATGAGCAGTTCTTC. Translated: CASSWTGGRGNEQFF. This sequence joins TRBV7-8 and TRBJ2-1; the D gene is possibly TRBD2 (7 bases). This CDR3 spans 15 amino acids. The V end was cut by 4 bases, the J end by 7 bases, with 17 bases between. CDR1 is SGHVS and CDR2 is FQNEAQ in the germline V gene.

V usage is TRBV5-4 and J usage is TRBJ2-7; 7 bases match TRBD1. This CDR3 region has 14 residues. Germline CDR1 reads SGHNT; CDR2 reads YYREEE (reference sequence). J gave up 5 bases and V 6 bases, and 11 bases lay outside the gene matches. The CDR3 DNA reads TGTGCCAGCAAGACCGGGACAGCGTTGAACGAGCAGTACTTC. Amino acids: CASKTGTALNEQYF.

The CDR3 loop is CASSLAASGGALQETQYF. Written as DNA, the CDR3 is TGCGCCAGCAGCTTGGCGGCTAGCGGGGGGGCTCTTCAAGAGACCCAGTACTTC. The V gene is TRBV5-1, the J gene TRBJ2-5; the match to TRBD2 covers 12 bases. The CDR3 is made up of 18 amino acids. Germline CDR1 SGHRS, CDR2 YFSETQ. The J segment lost 2 bases and the V segment lost 0 bases, leaving 8 bases of the junction unmatched.

The rearrangement joins TRBV7-2 to TRBJ1-6; 7 positions agree with TRBD1. The germline V gene encodes CDR1 SGHTA and CDR2 FQGNSA. J gave up 8 bases and V 3 bases, and 4 bases lay outside the gene matches. The CDR3 runs 14 residues. The CDR3 sequence: CASSFRQGYSPLHF. CDR3 DNA: TGTGCCAGCAGCTTTCGACAGGGTTATTCACCCCTCCACTTT.

The rearrangement uses TRBV6-6 and TRBJ1-5; D is perhaps TRBD1 (5 bases). The CDR3 totals 15 residues. CDR1 MNHNY and CDR2 SVGAGI come from the germline V gene (reference sequence). V lost 2 bases to trimming and J lost 1 base, with 9 bases between them. DNA of the CDR3: TGTGCCAGCAGTTACGGCAGGGCGAGCAATCAGCCCCAGCATTTT. This translates into CASSYGRASNQPQHF.

The chain has TRBV6-1 and TRBJ2-2; maybe TRBD1 (6 bases). Germline V gene sequence: CDR1 MNHNS, CDR2 SASEGT. Trimming stripped 1 base from V and 6 bases from J, with 9 bases between. The CDR3 length is 14 residues. Here the CDR3 reads CASSEVQGSGELFF. The CDR3 DNA is TGTGCCAGCAGTGAAGTACAGGGATCCGGGGAGCTGTTTTTT.

This sequence joins TRBV19 and TRBJ2-3, with D possibly being TRBD2 (7 bases). From germline, CDR1 is LNHDA and CDR2 SQIVND (reference sequence). The CDR3 sequence is 17 residues long. The V end lost 5 bases, the J end lost 6 bases, and 24 bases lay between the germline ends. CDR3 in DNA: TGTGCCAGTAGTGGTCCTTTAGGGGGGGGTCCCGTCGATACGCAGTATTTT. Protein sequence: CASSGPLGGGPVDTQYF.

This chain uses TRBV9 with TRBJ2-1; D perhaps matches TRBD2 (7 bases). Deletions cut 3 bases from V and 7 bases from J, with 14 bases between. This CDR3 region has 14 residues. CDR1 is SGDLS and CDR2 is YYNGEE in the germline V gene. DNA of the CDR3: TGTGCCAGCAGCGAGAGGGGGGGGGATAATGAGCAGTTCTTC. The encoded protein is CASSERGGDNEQFF. Based on the CDR3 plus reference TRBV9 and TRBJ2-1, the full variable domain is DSGVTQTPKHLITATGQRVTLRCSPRSGDLSVYWYQQSLDQGLQFLIQYYNGEERAKGNILERFSAQQFPDLHSELNLSSLELGDSALYFCASSERGGDNEQFFGPGTRLTVL.

The rearrangement links TRBV4-2 to TRBJ2-5, with TRBD2 matching 11 bases. This CDR3 region has 18 residues. J gave up 1 base and V 4 bases, and 11 bases lay outside the gene matches. CDR1 is LGHNA and CDR2 is YNFKEQ in the germline V gene. CDR3 in amino acids: CASSPWVAGGSLQETQYF. The DNA of the CDR3 is TGTGCCAGCAGCCCTTGGGTAGCGGGAGGGTCCCTCCAAGAGACCCAGTACTTC.

V gene TRBV27 combines with J gene TRBJ2-3, with 14 bases identical to TRBD2. The junction had 11 bases not matched to a gene; V was cut back by 5 bases and J by 4 bases. Germline-derived CDR1 and CDR2 are MNHEY and SMNVEV (reference sequence). CDR3 length: 18 amino acids. In DNA form, the CDR3 reads TGTGCCAGCAGTGTATACGCCGGACTAGCGGGAGGTGCAGATACGCAGTATTTT. Protein product: CASSVYAGLAGGADTQYF.

The chain uses TRBV5-4 and TRBJ2-7, with a tentative D call TRBD1 (6 bases). The CDR3 has 16 amino acids. Germline CDR1 is SGHNT and CDR2 is YYREEE (reference sequence). The V end lost 4 bases, the J end lost 6 bases, and 23 bases lay between the germline ends. This chain's CDR3 is CASSPPWAGTTTEQYF. CDR3 nucleotide sequence: TGTGCCAGCAGCCCCCCGTGGGCAGGGACAACCACCGAGCAGTACTTC.

This sequence joins TRBV7-9 and TRBJ2-5, with D perhaps TRBD1 (5 bases). V lost 0 bases and J 2 bases, leaving 7 bases between the germline ends. This CDR3 contains 14 residues. The V gene's germline CDR1 is SEHNR and CDR2 FQNEAQ (reference sequence). The CDR3 bases are TGTGCCAGCAGCTTAGCTAGGGGTCAAGAGACCCAGTACTTC. Translating gives CASSLARGQETQYF.

V is TRBV7-9 and J is TRBJ2-7; TRBD2 is a possible D gene (5 bases). V was pared by 4 bases and J by 5 bases, with 15 bases between. The CDR3 runs 14 residues. The germline V gene encodes CDR1 SEHNR and CDR2 FQNEAQ (reference sequence). The CDR3 protein is CASSSPLGVNEQYF. DNA for the CDR3: TGTGCCAGCAGCTCCCCTTTGGGAGTGAACGAGCAGTACTTC.

This clone was found a few times. The V call is TRBV19, the J call TRBJ1-2; D might be TRBD1 (6 bases). The CDR3 spans 14 residues. Germline V gives CDR1 LNHDA, CDR2 SQIVND (reference sequence). Trimming took off 8 bases at V and 4 bases at J, with 17 bases between the two ends. The CDR3 bases are TGTGCCAGTGGAGGACAGCTGAACGGCTATGGCTACACCTTC. This encodes CASGGQLNGYGYTF. The full variable domain, rest sourced from reference TRBV19 and TRBJ1-2, is DGGITQSPKYLFRKEGQNVTLSCEQNLNHDAMYWYRQDPGQGLRLIYYSQIVNDFQKGDIAEGYSVSREKKESFPLTVTSAQKNPTAFYLCASGGQLNGYGYTFGSGTRLTVV.

The chain recombines TRBV27 with TRBJ2-6, with D unresolved. Germline CDR1 and CDR2: MNHEY and SMNVEV (reference sequence). Trimming removed 8 bases at V and 0 bases at J, with 5 bases between. This CDR3 is built from 13 residues. CDR3 in DNA: TGTGCCAGCCTTAACTCTGGGGCCAACGTCCTGACTTTC. It yields the protein CASLNSGANVLTF.

The chain carries TRBV9 and TRBJ2-1, with 9 positions matching TRBD2. Germline CDR1 and CDR2: SGDLS and YYNGEE. J lost 4 bases, V lost 0 bases, and 8 bases had no gene match. This CDR3 contains 17 residues. The CDR3 loop is CASSVDVGGRVYNEQFF. The CDR3 nucleotides read TGTGCCAGCAGCGTAGATGTTGGCGGGAGGGTGTACAATGAGCAGTTCTTC.

V usage is TRBV15 and J usage is TRBJ1-1; 7 bases fit TRBD1. V shed 3 bases and J 4 bases; nucleotides not matched to a gene: 5. The CDR3 totals 14 residues. Germline V CDR1 and CDR2: LNHNV, YYDKDF (reference sequence). The CDR3 DNA follows: TGTGCCACCAGCAGCTTCTCAGGGGGCACTGAAGCTTTCTTT. This codes for CATSSFSGGTEAFF. The full variable domain, completed using reference TRBV15 and TRBJ1-1, is DAMVIQNPRYQVTQFGKPVTLSCSQTLNHNVMYWYQQKSSQAPKLLFHYYDKDFNNEADTPDNFQSRRPNTSFCFLDIRSPGLGDTAMYLCATSSFSGGTEAFFGQGTRLTVV.

The J gene is TRBJ2-7, the V gene TRBV7-3, with 11 nucleotides matching TRBD2. The V gene's germline CDR1 is SGHTA and CDR2 FQGTGA. The junction had 5 bases not matched to a gene; V was cut back by 5 bases and J by 2 bases. The CDR3 sequence is 15 residues long. CDR3 sequence reads: CASSLGLADTYEQYF. The CDR3 coding sequence is TGTGCCAGCAGCCTGGGACTAGCGGACACCTACGAGCAGTACTTC. Full variable domain (outside the CDR3, taken from reference TRBV7-3 and TRBJ2-7): GAGVSQTPSNKVTEKGKYVELRCDPISGHTALYWYRQSLGQGPEFLIYFQGTGAADDSGLPNDRFFAVRPEGSVSTLKIQRTERGDSAVYLCASSLGLADTYEQYFGPGTRLTVT.

V and J are TRBV4-2 and TRBJ1-4; TRBD1 agrees at 7 bases. CDR3 length: 15 amino acids. Germline trimming cut 1 base from V and 8 bases from J; bases unmatched to any gene: 7. CDR1 is LGHNA, CDR2 YNFKEQ, per germline. In nucleotides, the CDR3 is TGTGCCAGCAGCCAAGTTCCAGGGGGTGGGGAAAAACTGTTTTTT. The encoded protein is CASSQVPGGGEKLFF.